This TCR beta chain was retrieved from a study of T cell responses to AZD1222 COVID-19 vaccine. Study summary: Pooling of second doses given at about 4 or about 12 weeks was done.

The data were produced by immunoSEQ multiplex PCR, yet TCRdb's version contains in-frame clones alone and is incomplete. The sample yields 75,000 to 100,000 clones, roughly 90% seen once. V was pared by 0 bases and J by 2 bases, with 12 bases between. CDR1 and CDR2 (germline): MGHRA, YSYEKL. CDR3 size: 16 residues. This clone was found a few times. The chain employs TRBV4-1 and TRBJ2-3; D unclear. The clonotype originates from an adult in good health. Sequenced here: peripheral blood, sampled on day 0 of AZD1222 vaccination. CDR3 loop: CASSQDSHSNTDTQYF. In DNA form, the CDR3 reads TGCGCCAGCAGCCAAGATTCTCATTCCAACACAGATACGCAGTATTTT.